This is a list of T cell receptor beta chains from one sample in a study of blood T cell repertoires in COVID-19. Method: immunoSEQ multiplex PCR; TCRdb's copy keeps in-frame clones and lacks some. The sample contains roughly 90,000 clones, roughly 84% of which appear only once. What was sequenced was peripheral blood. These receptor sequences come from a woman older than 75 with active or convalescent COVID-19. Both conserved end residues are part of each CDR3. D genes are given only for firm matches. Size values are once, few and many counts, or a class for expanded clones, and some rows have none.

cdr3_nt	cdr3_aa	v_call	d_call	j_call	clone_size
TGTGCCAGCAGCGTACTTCGGGAGTCCGGCGAGCAGTACTTC	CASSVLRESGEQYF	TRBV9	-	TRBJ2-7	-
TGCAGCGTAATAAAGAGGGAACGGGAGCAGTACTTC	CSVIKREREQYF	TRBV29-1	-	TRBJ2-7	-
TGTGCCAGCAGCCGACAGGGGTATGGCTACACCTTC	CASSRQGYGYTF	TRBV6-5	TRBD1	TRBJ1-2	-
TGTGCCAGCAGTGTAGGACAGGCAAGCTCCTACAATGAGCAGTTCTTC	CASSVGQASSYNEQFF	TRBV6-4	TRBD1	TRBJ2-1	-
TGTGCCATCAGTCAGACACCCTACAATGAGCAGTTCTTC	CAISQTPYNEQFF	TRBV10-3	-	TRBJ2-1	-
TGTGCCAGTAGTACCACAGGGGGATACTATAGCAATCAGCCCCAGCATTTT	CASSTTGGYYSNQPQHF	TRBV19	TRBD1	TRBJ1-5	-
TGTGCCAGCAAATGGCGGGAGGGCCCTGAGCAGTTCTTC	CASKWREGPEQFF	TRBV6-5	TRBD2	TRBJ2-1	-
TGTGCCAGCTCACTCTTTACTAGCGCCTACAATGAGCAGTTCTTC	CASSLFTSAYNEQFF	TRBV18	TRBD2	TRBJ2-1	-
TGTGCCAGCAGCTTAGATGGACAGGGCGGAGAGACCCAGTACTTC	CASSLDGQGGETQYF	TRBV11-3	TRBD1	TRBJ2-5	-
TGTGCCAGCAGTGCTTCCTTTGTGAACACTGAAGCTTTCTTT	CASSASFVNTEAFF	TRBV2	-	TRBJ1-1	-
TGTGCCAGTAGTATGGGGGTCCGGGACAGGGGTTACTACGAGCAGTACTTC	CASSMGVRDRGYYEQYF	TRBV19	TRBD1	TRBJ2-7	once
TGTGCCAGCAGCCTTACAGGGGTTGACTATGGCTACACCTTC	CASSLTGVDYGYTF	TRBV5-4	TRBD1	TRBJ1-2	once
TGTGCCAGCAGTAGATGGGACAGAAGCGGGGAGCTGTTTTTT	CASSRWDRSGELFF	TRBV2	TRBD1	TRBJ2-2	-
TGTGCCAGTAGTATTGGACAGGGCGGGGACATTCAGTACTTC	CASSIGQGGDIQYF	TRBV19	TRBD1	TRBJ2-4	once
TGTGCCAGCAGTTACCCCGCCCCGGGCAATCAGCCCCAGCATTTT	CASSYPAPGNQPQHF	TRBV6-5	-	TRBJ1-5	few
TGTGCCAGCAGCGTAGGCCAGGGGGCTAACGAGTCACCCCTCCACTTT	CASSVGQGANESPLHF	TRBV9	TRBD1	TRBJ1-6	-
TGTGCCAGCAGTGAAGACAGCCTCTCCTACAATGAGCAGTTCTTC	CASSEDSLSYNEQFF	TRBV25-1	-	TRBJ2-1	-
TGTGCCAGCAGTTTAATCCCCTCAGGTGTCCACGAGCAGTACTTC	CASSLIPSGVHEQYF	TRBV28	-	TRBJ2-7	once
TGTGCCAGCAGCCCAACCGGGACAGCAAACACCGGGGAGCTGTTTTTT	CASSPTGTANTGELFF	TRBV9	TRBD1	TRBJ2-2	-
TGTGCCAGCAGTAGAGACGGAGGGCAACCAGGGGAGACCCAGTACTTC	CASSRDGGQPGETQYF	TRBV5-8	-	TRBJ2-5	-
TGTGCCAGCAGCTTCTCTCTTAGCACTGAAGCTTTCTTT	CASSFSLSTEAFF	TRBV5-4	-	TRBJ1-1	-
TGTGCCAGCAGTTACGTGGACAGGGAGACCCAGTACTTC	CASSYVDRETQYF	TRBV6-2/TRBV6-3	TRBD1	TRBJ2-5	-
TGTGCCAGCAGCCCCCCACGGGGACTAGCGCCGAGCACAGATACGCAGTATTTT	CASSPPRGLAPSTDTQYF	TRBV7-3	TRBD2	TRBJ2-3	-
TGTGCCATCAGTGAGCGGACTGTAAGAGAGACCCAGTACTTC	CAISERTVRETQYF	TRBV10-3	-	TRBJ2-5	-
TGTGCCAGCAGCTTGGTGGCAGGTCATGAAAAACTGTTTTTT	CASSLVAGHEKLFF	TRBV5-5	-	TRBJ1-4	-
TGTGCCAGCAGCTTAGCGGGGGCGACTTCACCCCTCCACTTT	CASSLAGATSPLHF	TRBV7-8	-	TRBJ1-6	-
TGTGCCAGTAGCCGTCGACATGCATCCGGGACAGGAAACTCTGGAAACACCATATATTTT	CASSRRHASGTGNSGNTIYF	TRBV19	TRBD1	TRBJ1-3	-
TGTGCCAGCAGCCGACAGTGGGATGGGAACAATGAGCAGTTCTTC	CASSRQWDGNNEQFF	TRBV7-9	-	TRBJ2-1	few
TGTGCCAGTAGTACCCCGGGACAGGCGACTGTCTATGGCTACACCTTC	CASSTPGQATVYGYTF	TRBV19	TRBD1	TRBJ1-2	-
TGCGCCAGCAGCCAAACGCGCAGGGACAGGGGGACTGGGGCCAACGTCCTGACTTTC	CASSQTRRDRGTGANVLTF	TRBV4-1	TRBD1	TRBJ2-6	-
TGTGCCTGGAGTGAGGGGGACAGGGGTTCCTACAATGAGCAGTTCTTC	CAWSEGDRGSYNEQFF	TRBV30	TRBD1	TRBJ2-1	-
TGTGCCAGTAGCCTCCAGAGGGCAGATACGCAGTATTTT	CASSLQRADTQYF	TRBV19	-	TRBJ2-3	-
TGCGCCAGCAGCCGCGGACGAGAGGGGACTCAGGGGGCCCGGGGAGGCTACACCTTC	CASSRGREGTQGARGGYTF	TRBV4-3	TRBD1	TRBJ1-2	-
TGTGCCAGCAGTGAAACCAGTAACAATCAGCCCCAGCATTTT	CASSETSNNQPQHF	TRBV2	-	TRBJ1-5	-
TGTGCCAGCAGTTTGGATCGCGCAGGGGTCCGGAATTCATATAGCAATCAGCCCCAGCATTTT	CASSLDRAGVRNSYSNQPQHF	TRBV28	-	TRBJ1-5	-
TGTGCCACCAGCAGACTCACAGGGGGCAATAGCGGGAGAATTCGGTTCTTC	CATSRLTGGNSGRIRFF	TRBV15	-	TRBJ2-1	-
TGTGCCAGCAGTTACGAAAGCAGGATCGGTAATTCACCCCTCCACTTT	CASSYESRIGNSPLHF	TRBV6-5	-	TRBJ1-6	-
TGCGCCAGCAGCTTGGATGGGGGCGTAATCTCTAATGGCTACACCTTC	CASSLDGGVISNGYTF	TRBV5-1	-	TRBJ1-2	-
TGTGCCAGCAGCTTAACTGGCGGGAACATTCAGTACTTC	CASSLTGGNIQYF	TRBV7-3	-	TRBJ2-4	-
TGCAGTGCTAGTCCTTACACAGATACGCAGTATTTT	CSASPYTDTQYF	TRBV20-1	-	TRBJ2-3	few